The source of this T cell receptor beta chain is a study of beta chain features in type 1 diabetes. A word on this clone: Its target is not known.

Since all of the isolated RNA was reverse transcribed, expressed TCRB transcripts were what got sequenced. Naive, central memory and regulatory T cell samples yielded a few million reads on average. The data were produced by immunoSEQ multiplex PCR, yet TCRdb's version contains in-frame clones alone and is incomplete. The sample shows roughly 260,000 clones, roughly 10% of them seen only once. V was cut by 1 base and J by 5 bases, with 15 bases left in between. CDR1 is SGHNT and CDR2 is YYREEE in the germline V gene (reference sequence). The CDR3 is 15 residues long. Points from the study as a whole: Shorter TCRB CDR3s, moderately but significantly so, were found in Type 1 diabetes patients in all four CD4+ subsets.

The sequence was collected from a man aged 30 to 39 with type 1 diabetes. The chain couples TRBV5-4 to TRBJ1-1; possibly TRBD1 for D (6 bases). Sequenced sample: naive CD4+ T cells from blood. The chain's CDR3 is CASSLQGGGGTEAFF. As DNA, the CDR3 is TGTGCCAGCAGCTTGCAAGGAGGGGGGGGAACTGAAGCTTTCTTT. The full variable domain, in which reference TRBV5-4 and TRBJ1-1 provide the parts outside the CDR3, is ETGVTQSPTHLIKTRGQQVTLRCSSQSGHNTVSWYQQALGQGPQFIFQYYREEENGRGNFPPRFSGLQFPNYSSELNVNALELDDSALYLCASSLQGGGGTEAFFGQGTRLTVV.